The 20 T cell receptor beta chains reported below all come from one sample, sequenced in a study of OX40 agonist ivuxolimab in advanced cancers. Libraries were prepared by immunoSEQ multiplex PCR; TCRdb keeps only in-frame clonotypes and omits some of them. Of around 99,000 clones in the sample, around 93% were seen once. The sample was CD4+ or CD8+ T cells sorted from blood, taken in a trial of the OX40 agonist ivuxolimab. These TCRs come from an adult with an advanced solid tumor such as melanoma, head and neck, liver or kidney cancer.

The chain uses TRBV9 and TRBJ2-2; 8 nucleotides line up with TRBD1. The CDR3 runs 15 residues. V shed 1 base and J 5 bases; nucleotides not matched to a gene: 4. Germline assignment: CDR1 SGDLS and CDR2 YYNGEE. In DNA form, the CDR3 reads TGTGCCAGCAGCGTACAGGGGGCGGAAACCGGGGAGCTGTTTTTT. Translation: CASSVQGAETGELFF.

The CDR3 loop is CASSEPRRLAGDYNEQFF. The DNA of the CDR3 is TGTGCCAGCAGCGAGCCCAGAAGACTAGCGGGAGACTACAATGAGCAGTTCTTC. The rearrangement links TRBV9 to TRBJ2-1; 12 positions match TRBD2. CDR1 is SGDLS, CDR2 YYNGEE, per germline. This CDR3 has 18 amino acids. J gave up 3 bases and V 3 bases, and 10 bases lay outside the gene matches.

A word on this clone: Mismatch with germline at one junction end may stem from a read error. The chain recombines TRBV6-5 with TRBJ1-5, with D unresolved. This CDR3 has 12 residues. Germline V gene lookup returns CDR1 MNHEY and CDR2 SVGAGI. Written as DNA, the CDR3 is TGTGCCATCAGTGTGTCGGGGCAGCCCCAGCATTTT. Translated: CAISVSGQPQHF.

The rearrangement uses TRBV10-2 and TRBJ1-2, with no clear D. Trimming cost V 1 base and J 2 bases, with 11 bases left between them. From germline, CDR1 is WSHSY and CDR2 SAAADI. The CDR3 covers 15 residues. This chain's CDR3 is CASSEFVGSNYGYTF. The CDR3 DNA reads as TGCGCCAGCAGTGAGTTTGTCGGCAGCAACTATGGCTACACCTTC.

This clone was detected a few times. This CDR3 is CASSIGTLATMAEQFF. The DNA of the CDR3 is TGTGCCAGTAGTATCGGGACTCTAGCAACAATGGCTGAGCAGTTCTTC. J is TRBJ2-1 and V is TRBV19; perhaps TRBD2 as D (6 bases). The V gene lost 3 bases and the J gene lost 9 bases, with 21 bases spanning the gap. Germline CDR1 LNHDA, CDR2 SQIVND (reference sequence). The CDR3 has 16 residues.

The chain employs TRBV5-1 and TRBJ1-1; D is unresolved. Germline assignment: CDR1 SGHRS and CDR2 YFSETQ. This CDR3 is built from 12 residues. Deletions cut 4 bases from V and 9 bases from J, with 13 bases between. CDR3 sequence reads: CASSDPGSKAFF. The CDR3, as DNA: TGCGCCAGCAGCGATCCGGGGTCTAAAGCTTTCTTT.

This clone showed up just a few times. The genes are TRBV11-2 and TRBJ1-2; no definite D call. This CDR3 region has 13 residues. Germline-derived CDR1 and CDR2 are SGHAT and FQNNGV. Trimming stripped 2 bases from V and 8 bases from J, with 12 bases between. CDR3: CASSLRPMGGYTF. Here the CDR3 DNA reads TGTGCCAGCAGCTTACGACCTATGGGAGGCTACACCTTC. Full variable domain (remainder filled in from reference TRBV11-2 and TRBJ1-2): EAGVAQSPRYKIIEKRQSVAFWCNPISGHATLYWYQQILGQGPKLLIQFQNNGVVDDSQLPKDRFSAERLKGVDSTLKIQPAKLEDSAVYLCASSLRPMGGYTFGSGTRLTVV.

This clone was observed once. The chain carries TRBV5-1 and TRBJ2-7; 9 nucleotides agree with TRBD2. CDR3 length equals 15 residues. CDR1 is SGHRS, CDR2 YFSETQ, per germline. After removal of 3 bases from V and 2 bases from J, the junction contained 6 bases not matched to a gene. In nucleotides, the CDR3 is TGCGCCAGCAGCTCCGAAGCGGGAGGCACCTACGAGCAGTACTTC. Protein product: CASSSEAGGTYEQYF.

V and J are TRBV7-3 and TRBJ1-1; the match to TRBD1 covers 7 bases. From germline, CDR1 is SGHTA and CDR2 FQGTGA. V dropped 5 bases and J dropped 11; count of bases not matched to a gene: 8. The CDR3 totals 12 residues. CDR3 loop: CASSRRDSRAFF. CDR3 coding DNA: TGTGCCAGCAGCCGAAGGGACAGTCGGGCTTTCTTT. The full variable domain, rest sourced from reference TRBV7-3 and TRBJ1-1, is GAGVSQTPSNKVTEKGKYVELRCDPISGHTALYWYRQSLGQGPEFLIYFQGTGAADDSGLPNDRFFAVRPEGSVSTLKIQRTERGDSAVYLCASSRRDSRAFFGQGTRLTVV.

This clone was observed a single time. CDR3 in DNA: TGTGCCAGTAACGGGGATTTAGGGACCCGGGGCACTGAAGCTTTCTTT. This translates into CASNGDLGTRGTEAFF. The chain recombines TRBV19 with TRBJ1-1; perhaps TRBD1 as D (5 bases). Germline V gene data show CDR1 as LNHDA and CDR2 as SQIVND (reference sequence). This CDR3 has 16 residues. Between the trimmed V and J ends, which lost 7 bases and 4 bases, there was a span of 22 bases.

CDR3 protein: CASSRLGANEQFF. CDR3 sequence (DNA): TGCGCCAGCAGCCGGCTTGGGGCCAATGAGCAGTTCTTC. The chain employs TRBV5-1 and TRBJ2-1; D perhaps matches TRBD1 (5 bases). CDR3 length: 13 residues. Germline V lookup: CDR1 SGHRS, CDR2 YFSETQ. The ends were cut back, 4 bases at V and 6 bases at J, with 11 bases in the middle.

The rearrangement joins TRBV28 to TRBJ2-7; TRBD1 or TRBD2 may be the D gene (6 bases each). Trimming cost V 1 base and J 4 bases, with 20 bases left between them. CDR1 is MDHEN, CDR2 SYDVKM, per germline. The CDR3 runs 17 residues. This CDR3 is CASSLSSVGGPPYEQYF. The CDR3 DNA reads TGTGCCAGCAGTTTATCCTCGGTGGGGGGCCCTCCATACGAGCAGTACTTC.

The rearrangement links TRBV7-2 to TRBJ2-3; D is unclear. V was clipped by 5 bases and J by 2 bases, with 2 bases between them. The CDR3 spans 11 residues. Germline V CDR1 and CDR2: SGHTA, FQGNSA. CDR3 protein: CASSPTDTQYF. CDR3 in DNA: TGTGCCAGCAGCCCCACAGATACGCAGTATTTT.

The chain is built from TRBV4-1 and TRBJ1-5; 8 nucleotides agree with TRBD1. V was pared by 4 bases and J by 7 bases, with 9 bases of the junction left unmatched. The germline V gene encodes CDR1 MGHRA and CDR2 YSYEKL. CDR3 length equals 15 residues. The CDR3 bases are TGCGCCAGCAGCCCAGTTGGGACAGGAGAGCAGCCCCAGCATTTT. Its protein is CASSPVGTGEQPQHF.

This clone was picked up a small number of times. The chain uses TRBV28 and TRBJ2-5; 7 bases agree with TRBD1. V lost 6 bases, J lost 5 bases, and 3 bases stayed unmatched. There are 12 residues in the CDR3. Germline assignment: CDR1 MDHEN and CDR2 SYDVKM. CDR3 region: CASSIRGETQYF. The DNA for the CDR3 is TGTGCCAGCAGCATCAGGGGGGAGACCCAGTACTTC.

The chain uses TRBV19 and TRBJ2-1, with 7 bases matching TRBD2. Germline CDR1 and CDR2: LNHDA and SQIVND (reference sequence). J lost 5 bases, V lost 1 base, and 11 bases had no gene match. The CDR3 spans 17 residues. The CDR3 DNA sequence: TGTGCCAGTAGTATAGGTCCCGGGGAGGGGCTGGACAATGAGCAGTTCTTC. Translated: CASSIGPGEGLDNEQFF.

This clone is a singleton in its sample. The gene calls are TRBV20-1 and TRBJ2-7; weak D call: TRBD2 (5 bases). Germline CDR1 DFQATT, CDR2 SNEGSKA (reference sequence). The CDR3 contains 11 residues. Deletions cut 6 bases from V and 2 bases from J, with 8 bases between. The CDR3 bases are TGCAGTGCCCGGAGGACCTACGAGCAGTACTTC. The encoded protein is CSARRTYEQYF.

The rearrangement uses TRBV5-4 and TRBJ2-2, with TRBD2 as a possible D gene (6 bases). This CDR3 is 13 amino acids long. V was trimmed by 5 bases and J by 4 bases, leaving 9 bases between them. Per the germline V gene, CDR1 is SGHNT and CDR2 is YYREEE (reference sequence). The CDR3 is CASRDGSTGELFF. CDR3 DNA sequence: TGTGCCAGCAGGGACGGGAGCACCGGGGAGCTGTTTTTT.

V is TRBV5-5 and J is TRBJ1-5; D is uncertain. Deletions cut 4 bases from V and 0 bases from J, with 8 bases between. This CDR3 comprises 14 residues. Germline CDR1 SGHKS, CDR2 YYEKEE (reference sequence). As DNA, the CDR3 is TGTGCCAGCAGCAACGGGTATAGCAATCAGCCCCAGCATTTT. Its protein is CASSNGYSNQPQHF.

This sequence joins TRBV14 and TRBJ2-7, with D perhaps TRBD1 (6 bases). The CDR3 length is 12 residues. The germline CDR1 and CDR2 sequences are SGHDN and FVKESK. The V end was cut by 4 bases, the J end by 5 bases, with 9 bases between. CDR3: CASSPQGDEQYF. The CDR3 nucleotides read TGTGCCAGCAGCCCACAGGGAGACGAGCAGTACTTC.